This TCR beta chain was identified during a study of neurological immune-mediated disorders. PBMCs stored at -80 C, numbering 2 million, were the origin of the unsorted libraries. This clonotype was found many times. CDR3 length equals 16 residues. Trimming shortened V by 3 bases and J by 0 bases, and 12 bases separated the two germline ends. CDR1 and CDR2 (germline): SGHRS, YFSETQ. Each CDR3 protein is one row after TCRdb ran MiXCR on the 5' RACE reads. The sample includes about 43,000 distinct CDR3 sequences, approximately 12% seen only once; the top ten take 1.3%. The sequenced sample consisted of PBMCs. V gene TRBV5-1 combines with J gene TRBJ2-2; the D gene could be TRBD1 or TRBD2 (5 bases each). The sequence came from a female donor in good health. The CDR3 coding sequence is TGCGCCAGCAGCTGGGACGGCTTCGCGAACACCGGGGAGCTGTTTTTT. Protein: CASSWDGFANTGELFF.